This T cell receptor beta chain was recovered during a study of blood T cell repertoires in COVID-19. Whole-study context: Samples taken during acute and convalescent COVID-19 were collected in the United States, Italy and Spain. In each case, the material was cDNA or gDNA derived from T cells, B-cell-depleted T cells, or PBMCs.

The CDR3 consists of 17 residues. Per germline, CDR1 SEHNR and CDR2 FQNEAQ (reference sequence). The V segment lost 1 base and the J segment 2 bases; nucleotides outside the gene matches: 9. As processed by the authors: Amplification with reference gene primers provided the estimates of nucleated cell counts. Sequenced by immunoSEQ multiplex PCR; TCRdb stores in-frame clones only, minus some. V, J and clone size derive from that table, while D and trimming were established from the DNA sequence. The table has about 120,000 clones, 80% to 90% seen once; the top ten hold roughly 12%. This chain joins TRBV7-9 and TRBJ2-3; 7 positions agree with TRBD2. Sequenced sample: peripheral blood. The sequence was obtained from a human donor in a cohort sampled during active COVID-19. The CDR3, as DNA: TGTGCCAGCAGCTTAGGGGGTACTAGCGTCTACACAGATACGCAGTATTTT. Translation: CASSLGGTSVYTDTQYF.